This TCR beta chain derives from a study of graft-versus-host responses after intestinal transplantation. Libraries were prepared by immunoSEQ multiplex PCR; TCRdb keeps only in-frame clonotypes and omits some of them. The data show 120,000 or so clones, with 93% seen just once and roughly 0.5% held by the top ten. The CDR3 is made up of 14 amino acids. The V and J ends lost 7 bases and 8 bases, in that order; junction bases with no gene match: 8. The V gene's germline CDR1 is SNHLY and CDR2 FYNNEI. This clone was observed a single time. Its antigen is not identified. The source is a human donor who received an intestinal transplant. Sequences were derived from unstimulated CD8+ T cells sorted from spleen or lymph node cells, sampled before intestinal transplant. The chain combines TRBV2 with TRBJ2-1; 10 bases agree with TRBD2. The CDR3 DNA follows: TGTGCCAGCAAGGCTAGCGGGAGTGAGGATGAGCAGTTCTTC. Residues: CASKASGSEDEQFF.